The T cell receptor (beta chain) under discussion was sequenced for a study of blood T cell repertoires in COVID-19. Whole-study context: Whether acute or convalescent, the COVID-19 samples came from the United States, Italy and Spain.

Here immunoSEQ multiplex PCR was the method, and the copy in TCRdb shows in-frame clones only, minus some. The sample contains around 130,000 clones, roughly nine tenths of which appear only once. Per the germline V gene, CDR1 is MGHRA and CDR2 is YSYEKL. V gave up 2 bases and J gave up 7 bases; unmatched junction bases: 15. The CDR3 extends over 17 amino acids. The source material was peripheral blood. The chain is built from TRBV4-1 and TRBJ2-7; 9 bases are a match to TRBD1. This TCR came from a man aged 65-85 years with active or convalescent COVID-19. CDR3 sequence: CASSQRTPGQGIGEQYF. CDR3 sequence (DNA): TGCGCCAGCAGCCAACGGACCCCGGGACAGGGAATAGGTGAGCAGTACTTC.